Included here is one T cell receptor beta chain sequence, with context. Its specificity is unknown. This sample was taken from a study of cytomegalovirus exposure and HLA in healthy donors. Regarding the study as a whole: Later analysis associated a missense DCLRE1C variant with TCR beta V- and J-gene trimming.

Germline CDR1 reads MNHEY; CDR2 reads SMNVEV (reference sequence). The CDR3 covers 15 residues. Trimming cost V 3 bases and J 4 bases, with 12 bases left between them. 60 Vbeta and 13 Jbeta primers were used in PCR. Sequencing was performed with immunoSEQ multiplex PCR; in TCRdb, only in-frame clones are kept and a portion is missing. The sample lists a few hundred thousand clones, around 66% occurring once. Sequencing used PBMCs. This TCR derives from a female donor in good health and CMV-seronegative. The chain couples TRBV27 to TRBJ2-2, with D possibly matching TRBD1 (5 bases). In nucleotides, the CDR3 is TGTGCCAGCAGTTTTTTAGGAAGGGGCACCGGGGAGCTGTTTTTT. Its translation is CASSFLGRGTGELFF.